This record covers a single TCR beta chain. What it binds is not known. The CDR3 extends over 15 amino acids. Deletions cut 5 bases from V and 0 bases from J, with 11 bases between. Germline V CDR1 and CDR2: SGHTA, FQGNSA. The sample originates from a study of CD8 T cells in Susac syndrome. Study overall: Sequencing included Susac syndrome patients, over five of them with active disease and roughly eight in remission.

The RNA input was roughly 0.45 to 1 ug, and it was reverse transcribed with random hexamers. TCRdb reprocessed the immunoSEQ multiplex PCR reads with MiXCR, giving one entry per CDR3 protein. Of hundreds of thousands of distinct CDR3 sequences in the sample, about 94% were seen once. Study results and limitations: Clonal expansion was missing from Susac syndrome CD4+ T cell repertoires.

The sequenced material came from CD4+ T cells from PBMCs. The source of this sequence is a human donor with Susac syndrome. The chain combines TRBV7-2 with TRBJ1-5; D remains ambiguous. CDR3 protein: CASSRDFISNQPQHF. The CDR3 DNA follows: TGTGCCAGCAGCCGTGATTTCATTAGCAATCAGCCCCAGCATTTT.